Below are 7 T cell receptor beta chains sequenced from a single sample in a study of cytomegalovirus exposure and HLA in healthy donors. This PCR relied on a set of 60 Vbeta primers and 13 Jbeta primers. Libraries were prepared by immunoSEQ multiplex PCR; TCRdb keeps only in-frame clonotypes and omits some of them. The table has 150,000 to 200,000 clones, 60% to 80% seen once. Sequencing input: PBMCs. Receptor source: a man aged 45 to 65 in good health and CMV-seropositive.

The CDR3 DNA is TGTGCCATCAAGGCGCAGGGGACTGGAAACACCATATATTTT. Translation: CAIKAQGTGNTIYF. The chain links TRBV10-3 to TRBJ1-3; perhaps TRBD1 as D (6 bases). In germline, CDR1 is ENHRY, CDR2 SYGVKD. V lost 7 bases to trimming and J lost 2 bases, with 12 bases between them. The CDR3 length is 14 residues.

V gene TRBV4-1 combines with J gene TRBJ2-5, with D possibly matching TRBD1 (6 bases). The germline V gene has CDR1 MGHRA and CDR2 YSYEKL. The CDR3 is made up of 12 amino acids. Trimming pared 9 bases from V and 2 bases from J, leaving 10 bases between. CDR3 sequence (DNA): TGCGCCAGTGGACAGCCACAAGAGACCCAGTACTTC. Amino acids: CASGQPQETQYF.

This CDR3 is CATSRDRSRGRQPQHF. CDR3 DNA: TGTGCCACCAGCAGAGATCGTAGCAGGGGGCGTCAGCCCCAGCATTTT. The rearrangement uses TRBV15 and TRBJ1-5, with 8 bases aligning to TRBD1. The length of the CDR3 is 16 residues. Trimming at V came to 0 bases and at J to 6 bases, leaving 7 bases not matched to a gene. Germline lookup yields CDR1 LNHNV and CDR2 YYDKDF (reference sequence).

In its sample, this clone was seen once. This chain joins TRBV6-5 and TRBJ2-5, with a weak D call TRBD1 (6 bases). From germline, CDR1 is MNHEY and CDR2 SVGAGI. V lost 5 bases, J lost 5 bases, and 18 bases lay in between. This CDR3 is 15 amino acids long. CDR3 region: CASSGLTSGVETQYF. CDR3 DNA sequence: TGTGCCAGCAGTGGTCTGACATCAGGGGTGGAGACCCAGTACTTC.

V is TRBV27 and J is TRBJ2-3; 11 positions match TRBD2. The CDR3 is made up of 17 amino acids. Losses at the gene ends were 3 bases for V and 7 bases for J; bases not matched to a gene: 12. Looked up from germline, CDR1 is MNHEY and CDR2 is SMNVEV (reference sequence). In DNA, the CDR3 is TGTGCCAGCAGTTTGTACCTAGCGGGGGGCCGAAACCATACGCAGTATTTT. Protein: CASSLYLAGGRNHTQYF.

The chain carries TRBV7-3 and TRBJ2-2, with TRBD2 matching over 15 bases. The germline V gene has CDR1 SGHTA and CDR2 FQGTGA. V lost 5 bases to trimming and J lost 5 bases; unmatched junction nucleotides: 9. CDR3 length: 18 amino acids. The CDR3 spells CASSLWTSGGAGTGELFF. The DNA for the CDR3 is TGTGCCAGCAGCCTGTGGACTAGCGGGGGGGCGGGGACCGGGGAGCTGTTTTTT.

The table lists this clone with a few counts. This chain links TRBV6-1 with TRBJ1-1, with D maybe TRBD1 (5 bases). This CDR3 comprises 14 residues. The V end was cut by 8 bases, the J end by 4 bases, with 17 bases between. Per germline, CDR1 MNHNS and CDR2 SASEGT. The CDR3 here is CASQDRPKATEAFF. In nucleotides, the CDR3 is TGTGCCAGCCAAGACAGACCCAAGGCCACTGAAGCTTTCTTT.